This T cell receptor beta chain appears in the sequencing data of a study of CD8+ T cells in alopecia areata. V was pared by 5 bases and J by 3 bases, with 11 bases between. The germline CDR1 and CDR2 sequences are MDHEN and SYDVKM. The CDR3 contains 13 residues. After isolation, RNA underwent reverse transcription to generate cDNA as the sequencing template. Data came from immunoSEQ multiplex PCR; TCRdb stores just in-frame clones and leaves some out. The data show 130,000 or so clones, less than 50% seen once. A word on this clone: Its target is not known.

PBMCs served as the source from which CD4+ and CD8+ T cells were sorted. Study conclusions and caveats: Lesional tissue from the scalp (especially in alopecia totalis/universalis) showed higher clonality than normal scalp.

The sample was NKG2D-low CD8+ T cells sorted from blood. The chain couples TRBV28 to TRBJ2-7; D call uncertain. The clonotype originates from a human donor with alopecia areata. The CDR3 sequence: CASSPRTLYEQYF. The CDR3 bases are TGTGCCAGCAGTCCCCGGACCCTCTACGAGCAGTACTTC.